These 4 T cell receptor beta chains share one sample of origin, sequenced in a study of T cells expressing NK-cell markers. TCRdb reworked the 5' RACE reads into one entry per CDR3 protein, no DNA. The table lists under 500,000 distinct CDR3 sequences. Sequenced material: blood T cells: a sorted CD56 or NKG2C T cell subset, CD4+ or CD8+ T cells, or bulk PBMC T cells (not recorded which). The receptors stem from a woman between 18 and 70 years old in good health.

V is TRBV5-1 and J is TRBJ2-7. The CDR3 is 15 residues long. Germline CDR1 is SGHRS and CDR2 is YFSETQ. The CDR3 sequence is CASSLGPFWDYEQYF.

This chain links TRBV28 with TRBJ1-5; TCRdb's D call of TRBD1 is untestable without DNA. This CDR3 has 15 residues. Germline CDR1 and CDR2: MDHEN and SYDVKM. CDR3 protein: CAKQAGPRRNQPQHF.

The V and J genes are TRBV28 and TRBJ2-3. This CDR3 has 12 amino acids. Germline V gene sequence: CDR1 MDHEN, CDR2 SYDVKM. CDR3 protein: CASTISTDTQYF.

CDR3 loop: CASSSNPGGFYNEQFF. The V and J genes are TRBV7-3 and TRBJ2-1; the TCRdb call, TRBD2, lacks DNA for checking. There are 16 residues in the CDR3. Germline V gives CDR1 SGHTA, CDR2 FQGTGA.